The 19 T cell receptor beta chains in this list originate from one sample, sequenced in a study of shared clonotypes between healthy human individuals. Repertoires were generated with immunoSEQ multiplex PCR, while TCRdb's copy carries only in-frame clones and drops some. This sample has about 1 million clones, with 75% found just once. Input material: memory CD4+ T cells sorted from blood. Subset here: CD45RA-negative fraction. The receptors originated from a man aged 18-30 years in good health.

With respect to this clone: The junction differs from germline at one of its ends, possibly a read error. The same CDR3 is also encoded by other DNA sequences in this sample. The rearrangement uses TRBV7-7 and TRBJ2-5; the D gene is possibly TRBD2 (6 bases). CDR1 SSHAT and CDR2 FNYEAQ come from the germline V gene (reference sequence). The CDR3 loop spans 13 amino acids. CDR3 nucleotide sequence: TGTGCTAGCAGCTTAGGGGAGGCCGAGACCCAGTACTTC. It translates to CASSLGEAETQYF.

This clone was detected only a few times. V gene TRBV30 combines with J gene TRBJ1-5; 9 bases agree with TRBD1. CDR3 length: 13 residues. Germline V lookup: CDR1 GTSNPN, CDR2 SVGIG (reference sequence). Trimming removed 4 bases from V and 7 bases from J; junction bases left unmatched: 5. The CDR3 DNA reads TGTGCCTGGAACCCGGACAGGGGACAGCCCCAGCATTTT. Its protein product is CAWNPDRGQPQHF.

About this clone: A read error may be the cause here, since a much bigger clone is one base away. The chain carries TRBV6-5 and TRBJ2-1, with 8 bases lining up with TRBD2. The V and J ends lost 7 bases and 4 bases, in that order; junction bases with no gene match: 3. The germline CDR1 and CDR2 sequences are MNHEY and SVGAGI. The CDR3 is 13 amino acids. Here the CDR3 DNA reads TGTGCCAGCACCAGCGGGGGATACAATGAGCAGTTCTTC. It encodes CASTSGGYNEQFF.

The CDR3 coding sequence is TGTGCCAGCAGCTTGGGACAGGGCCTCACAGATACGCAGTATTTT. Translated, it gives CASSLGQGLTDTQYF. The chain combines TRBV5-8 with TRBJ2-3; 7 bases line up with TRBD1. The length of the CDR3 is 15 residues. CDR1 is SGHTS and CDR2 is YDEGEE in the germline V gene. With V trimmed by 0 bases and J by 2 bases, 3 bases remained unmatched.

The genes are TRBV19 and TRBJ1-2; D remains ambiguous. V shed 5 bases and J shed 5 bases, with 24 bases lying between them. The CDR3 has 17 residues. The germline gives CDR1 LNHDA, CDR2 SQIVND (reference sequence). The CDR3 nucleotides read TGTGCCAGTAGTCAAATTACAGTGGAAATCCGGACTTATGGCTACACCTTC. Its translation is CASSQITVEIRTYGYTF.

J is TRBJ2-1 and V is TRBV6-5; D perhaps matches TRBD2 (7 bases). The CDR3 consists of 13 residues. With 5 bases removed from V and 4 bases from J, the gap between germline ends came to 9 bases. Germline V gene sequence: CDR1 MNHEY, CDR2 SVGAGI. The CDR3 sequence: CASSRGGYNEQFF. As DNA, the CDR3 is TGTGCCAGCAGTAGGGGGGGTTACAATGAGCAGTTCTTC.

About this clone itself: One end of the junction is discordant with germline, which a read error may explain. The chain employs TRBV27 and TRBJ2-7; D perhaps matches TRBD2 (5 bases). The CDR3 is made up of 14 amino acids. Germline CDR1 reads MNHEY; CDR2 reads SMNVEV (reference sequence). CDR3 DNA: TGTGCCAGCAGCTATATTCCACCCCGGGGAGTGCCCTGCTTC. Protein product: CASSYIPPRGVPCF.

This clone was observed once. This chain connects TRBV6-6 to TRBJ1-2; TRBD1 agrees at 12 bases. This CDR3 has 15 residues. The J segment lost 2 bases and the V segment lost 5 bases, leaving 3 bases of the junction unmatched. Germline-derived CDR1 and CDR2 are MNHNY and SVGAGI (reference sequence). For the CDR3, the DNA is TGTGCCAGCAGTGATGGGACAGGGGGCAACTATGGCTACACCTTC. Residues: CASSDGTGGNYGYTF.

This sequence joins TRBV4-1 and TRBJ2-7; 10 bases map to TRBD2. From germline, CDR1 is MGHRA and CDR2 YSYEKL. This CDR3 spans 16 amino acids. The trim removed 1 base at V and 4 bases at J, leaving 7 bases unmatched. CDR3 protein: CASSQGSSGGQYEQYF. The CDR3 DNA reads TGCGCCAGCAGCCAAGGGAGTAGCGGGGGGCAATACGAGCAGTACTTC.

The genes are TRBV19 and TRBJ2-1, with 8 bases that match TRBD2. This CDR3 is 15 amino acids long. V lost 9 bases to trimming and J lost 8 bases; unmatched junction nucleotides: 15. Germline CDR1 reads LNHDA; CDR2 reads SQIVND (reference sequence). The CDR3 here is CASRGATAGVDEQFF. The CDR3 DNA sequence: TGTGCCAGCCGGGGGGCTACAGCGGGGGTCGATGAGCAGTTCTTC.

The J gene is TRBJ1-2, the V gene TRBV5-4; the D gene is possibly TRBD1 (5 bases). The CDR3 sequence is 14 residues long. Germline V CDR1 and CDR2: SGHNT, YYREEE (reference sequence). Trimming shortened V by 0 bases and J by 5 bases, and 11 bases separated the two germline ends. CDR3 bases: TGTGCCAGCAGCTTGGACGGGGGAGGGTATGGCTACACCTTC. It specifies CASSLDGGGYGYTF.

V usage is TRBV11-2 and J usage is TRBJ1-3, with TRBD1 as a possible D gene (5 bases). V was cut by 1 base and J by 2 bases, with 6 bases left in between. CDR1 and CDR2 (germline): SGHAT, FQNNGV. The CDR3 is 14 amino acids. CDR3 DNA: TGTGCCAGCAGCTTAGGAGGGGCTGGAAACACCATATATTTT. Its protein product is CASSLGGAGNTIYF.

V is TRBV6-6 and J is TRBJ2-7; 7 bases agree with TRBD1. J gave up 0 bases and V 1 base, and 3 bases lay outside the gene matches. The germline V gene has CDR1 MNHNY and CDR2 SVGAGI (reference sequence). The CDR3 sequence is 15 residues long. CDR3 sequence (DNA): TGTGCCAGCAGTTACTACCAGGGGGTCTCCTACGAGCAGTACTTC. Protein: CASSYYQGVSYEQYF.

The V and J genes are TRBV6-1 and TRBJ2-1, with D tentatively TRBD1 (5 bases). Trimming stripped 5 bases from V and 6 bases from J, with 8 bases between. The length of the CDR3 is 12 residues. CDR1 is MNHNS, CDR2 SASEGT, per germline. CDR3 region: CASSQGTNEQFF. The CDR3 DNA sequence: TGTGCCAGCAGTCAGGGTACCAATGAGCAGTTCTTC.

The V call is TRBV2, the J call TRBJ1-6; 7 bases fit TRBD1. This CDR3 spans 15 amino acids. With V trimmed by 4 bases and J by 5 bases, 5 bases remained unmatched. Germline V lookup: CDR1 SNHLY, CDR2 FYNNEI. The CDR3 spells CASSAQGGNNSPLHF. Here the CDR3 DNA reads TGTGCCAGCAGTGCCCAGGGGGGAAATAATTCACCCCTCCACTTT.

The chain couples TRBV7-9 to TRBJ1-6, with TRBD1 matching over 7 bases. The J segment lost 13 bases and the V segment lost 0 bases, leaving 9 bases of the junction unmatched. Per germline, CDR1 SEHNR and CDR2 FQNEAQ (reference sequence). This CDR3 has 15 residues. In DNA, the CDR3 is TGTGCCAGCAGCTTAGCCGGGACAGCGGTAATCCCCCTCCACTTT. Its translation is CASSLAGTAVIPLHF.

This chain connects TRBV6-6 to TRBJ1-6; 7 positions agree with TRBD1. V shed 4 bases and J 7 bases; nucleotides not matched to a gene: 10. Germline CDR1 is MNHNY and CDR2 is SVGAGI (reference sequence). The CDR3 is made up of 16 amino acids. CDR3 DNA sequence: TGTGCCAGCAGTTCACCGGACAGGTCGGTGAATTCACCCCTCCACTTT. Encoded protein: CASSSPDRSVNSPLHF.

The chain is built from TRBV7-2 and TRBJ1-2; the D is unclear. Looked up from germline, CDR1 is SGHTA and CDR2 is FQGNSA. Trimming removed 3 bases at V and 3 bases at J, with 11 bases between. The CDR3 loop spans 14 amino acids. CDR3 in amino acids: CASSFDGGDYGYTF. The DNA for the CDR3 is TGTGCCAGCAGCTTTGATGGCGGTGACTATGGCTACACCTTC.

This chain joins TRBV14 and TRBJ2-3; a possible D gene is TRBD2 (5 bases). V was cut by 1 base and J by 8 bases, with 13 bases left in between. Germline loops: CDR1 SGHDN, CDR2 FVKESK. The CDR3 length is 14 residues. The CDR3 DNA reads TGTGCCAGCAGCCAAGCTAGTTTTGGGAGTACGCAGTATTTT. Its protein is CASSQASFGSTQYF.